This entry lists 10 T cell receptor beta chains sequenced from one sample in a study of a mutant IDH1 vaccine in newly diagnosed glioma. Time point defined: week 35, safety follow-up. The investigators gave 300 ug of mutant IDH1 20-mer peptide in each vaccine dose, together with topical imiquimod. TCRdb's copy holds only in-frame clones and misses some; the assay was immunoSEQ multiplex PCR. The sample holds approximately 45,000 clones, 85% to 95% seen once. These TCRs' antigens remain unknown. The sequences come from PBMCs, collected from a glioma patient whose treatment included an IDH1 peptide vaccine. The receptor set was obtained from a man between 50 and 59 years old with glioma.

The chain links TRBV4-3 to TRBJ1-4; D is unresolved. The length of the CDR3 is 16 residues. V was shortened by 0 bases and J by 8 bases, with 16 bases between the two germline ends. The germline gives CDR1 LGHNA, CDR2 YSLEER. CDR3: CASSQEGRFRGEKLFF. The CDR3, as DNA: TGCGCCAGCAGCCAAGAAGGGCGCTTCCGAGGGGAAAAACTGTTTTTT.

The chain combines TRBV27 with TRBJ1-2; D gene ambiguous. Germline V gene sequence: CDR1 MNHEY, CDR2 SMNVEV (reference sequence). Trimming took off 3 bases at V and 6 bases at J, with 11 bases between the two ends. The CDR3 runs to 13 residues. The chain's CDR3 is CASSFGGGDGYTF. The CDR3 bases are TGTGCCAGCAGTTTCGGCGGTGGTGATGGCTACACCTTC.

The chain is built from TRBV18 and TRBJ1-1; D gene ambiguous. Germline V CDR1 and CDR2: KGHSH, LQKENI. The V gene lost 3 bases and the J gene lost 0 bases, with 5 bases spanning the gap. This CDR3 comprises 13 residues. The CDR3 region has the DNA TGTGCCAGCTCACCCGGAATGAACACTGAAGCTTTCTTT. Its protein product is CASSPGMNTEAFF.

V gene TRBV25-1 combines with J gene TRBJ1-2, with D possibly matching TRBD1 (6 bases). CDR1 is MGHDK and CDR2 is SYGVNS in the germline V gene. This CDR3 has 13 amino acids. Trimming shortened V by 3 bases and J by 4 bases, and 9 bases separated the two germline ends. The DNA of the CDR3 is TGTGCCAGCAGTGATACAGGGTCCTATGGCTACACCTTC. It codes for CASSDTGSYGYTF.

The chain combines TRBV18 with TRBJ1-4; 7 nucleotides agree with TRBD1. The CDR3 runs 18 residues. The germline V gene encodes CDR1 KGHSH and CDR2 LQKENI. Trimming took 0 bases from V and 0 from J; bases not matched to a gene: 7. The CDR3 loop is CASSPPGRQGATNEKLFF. The CDR3 DNA sequence: TGTGCCAGCTCACCACCGGGGAGACAGGGTGCAACTAATGAAAAACTGTTTTTT.

J is TRBJ2-1 and V is TRBV19; D gene ambiguous. This CDR3 has 12 amino acids. Germline CDR1 reads LNHDA; CDR2 reads SQIVND (reference sequence). V was clipped by 8 bases and J by 5 bases, with 10 bases between them. CDR3 sequence reads: CASEYGDNEQFF. For the CDR3, the DNA is TGTGCCAGTGAATATGGGGACAATGAGCAGTTCTTC.

V usage is TRBV19 and J usage is TRBJ1-5, with 8 bases that match TRBD1. This CDR3 is 15 amino acids long. Trimming took 6 bases from V and 0 from J; bases not matched to a gene: 4. The germline V gene encodes CDR1 LNHDA and CDR2 SQIVND (reference sequence). The CDR3 nucleotides read TGTGCCAGTAGGGAGGACAGGGCTAGCAATCAGCCCCAGCATTTT. It translates to CASREDRASNQPQHF.

This sequence joins TRBV5-1 and TRBJ2-3; TRBD1 agrees at 7 bases. The CDR3 has 16 residues. Germline lookup yields CDR1 SGHRS and CDR2 YFSETQ. J lost 0 bases, V lost 2 bases, and 6 bases had no gene match. The CDR3 region has the DNA TGCGCCAGCAGCTTATTGGGACAGACTAGCACAGATACGCAGTATTTT. It is translated as CASSLLGQTSTDTQYF.

This chain joins TRBV9 and TRBJ2-2, with D perhaps assigned TRBD1 or TRBD2 (6 bases each). Trimming pared 0 bases from V and 6 bases from J, leaving 15 bases between. The CDR3 extends over 16 amino acids. Germline loops: CDR1 SGDLS, CDR2 YYNGEE. This CDR3 is CASSVDGGGNAGELFF. CDR3 nucleotide sequence: TGTGCCAGCAGCGTAGATGGAGGGGGTAACGCCGGGGAGCTGTTTTTT. The complete variable domain, with remaining parts taken from reference TRBV9 and TRBJ2-2, reads DSGVTQTPKHLITATGQRVTLRCSPRSGDLSVYWYQQSLDQGLQFLIQYYNGEERAKGNILERFSAQQFPDLHSELNLSSLELGDSALYFCASSVDGGGNAGELFFGEGSRLTVL.

The chain joins TRBV19 to TRBJ2-7, with 9 bases identical to TRBD1. Per the germline V gene, CDR1 is LNHDA and CDR2 is SQIVND (reference sequence). Germline trimming cut 5 bases from V and 1 base from J; bases unmatched to any gene: 6. CDR3 size: 15 residues. The CDR3 sequence: CASSARQGVSYEQYF. The CDR3, as DNA: TGTGCCAGTAGTGCGAGACAGGGGGTATCCTACGAGCAGTACTTC.